Included here is one T cell receptor beta chain sequence, with context. The specificity of this receptor is unknown. It has no much larger one-base neighbor in the sample; base qualities were not kept. The data belong to a study of T cell clones after liver transplantation (dated by TCRdb to 2018 to 2020). Looking at the study overall: ITN030ST, the source of the samples, was a randomized trial that attempted immunosuppression withdrawal within 2 years of liver transplantation. Donor-reactive T cell clones were identified using TCRbeta sequencing after a pre-transplant mixed lymphocyte reaction and were then followed in post-transplant blood. Third party-reactive TCRbeta sequences were also identified from pre-transplant MLRs to serve as an antigen-independent comparator for donor-reactive sequences. Three of the eight recipients were HCV-positive; the others were transplanted for non-autoimmune, non-viral indications. Until randomization at 12-24 months post-transplant, subjects were given standard immunosuppression, with no induction therapy. Tolerance was defined as complete immunosuppression withdrawal for at least one year with no rise in liver enzymes beyond twice the upper limit of normal. Blood samples were collected pre-transplant, then pre-randomization ahead of withdrawal, and finally post-randomization once withdrawal had either been completed or failed. A cohort of 8 liver transplant recipients was studied, of whom 3 were classified as tolerant and 5 as non-tolerant.

Frozen genomic DNA underwent high-throughput TCRbeta CDR3 sequencing by immunoSEQ, including PCR amplification, mapping, bias correction and internal controls. As for the original processing: Productive rearrangements were kept, and unique TCRbeta sequences were defined by CDR3 nucleotide sequence plus V and J gene. For classification of a sequence as donor-reactive, at least 5-fold expansion in CFSE-low cells relative to unstimulated pre-transplant cells and a frequency of at least 0.01% were required. To ensure at least 90% detection power, minimum frequency thresholds were set for each subject based on that subject's lowest-template unstimulated sample. Repertoire turnover was measured by Jensen-Shannon divergence between the top 1000 TCRbeta sequences post- and pre-transplant. Two-sided Fisher's exact tests were used to test for changes in the detection of donor-reactive sequences. The table was pulled from immuneACCESS by TCRdb, which kept in-frame rearrangements only. Such tables lose some clones; where checked, under half of the loss comes from unresolved V genes, and the rest has no known cause. Clone size and the V and J calls come from that table; the DNA yielded D and trimming. The sample records tens of thousands of clones, 70% to 85% of which are singletons. The ten biggest clones cover over 7% of the sample.

Including the terminal cysteine and phenylalanine, the CDR3 comprises 11 residues. Here the CDR3 DNA is all that survives: 33 bases in frame from base 1. At the junction V is shortened by 6 bases and J by 1 base, with 3 bases in between. CDR1 PRHDT and CDR2 FYEKMQ were looked up in the germline V gene (reference sequence). Paper-wide results and their limitations: Donor-reactive sequences declined more than third party-reactive ones, suggesting partial antigen-specific deletion unrelated to withdrawal success. Without allograft tissue specimens, donor-reactive T cells may have migrated into the graft rather than being deleted. In a couple of subjects, low numbers of available donor cells limited the measurable donor-reactive repertoire. A significant post-transplant decrease in circulating donor-reactive CD4 TCRbeta sequences was observed in most of the 8 subjects, irrespective of tolerance or HCV status. When repertoire turnover was taken into account, detection of donor-reactive sequences was significantly reduced in 7 of 8 subjects for CD4 and in 8 of 8 subjects for CD8. Conclusions were preliminary, limited by small, heterogeneous patient numbers and non-standardized post-transplant time points.

The time point label of this sample denotes: pre-transplant. Unstimulated PBMCs, after thawing, were stained for CD3, CD4 and CD8 and then FACS-sorted into CD3+CD4+ and CD3+CD8+ populations. Each of the 8 studied subjects was randomized to immunosuppression withdrawal. The Qiagen DNeasy Blood and Tissue Kit was used for isolation of genomic DNA. The receptor chain draws on TRBV13 and TRBJ1-1, with the D gene call left open. This sequence was found in a human donor who received a liver transplant. Source: CD4+ T cells from blood, taken before liver transplant. The nucleotide sequence is given as TGTGCCAGCAGTCGGAACACTGAAGCTTTCTTT. The translation is CASSRNTEAFF.